The 18 T cell receptor beta chains below all came from one sample that was sequenced in a study of regulatory T cells in long-lasting Graves disease. Arm-PCR of CDR3 regions with iRepertoire HTBI primers generated TCR beta libraries. TCRdb redid the calling of the multiplex PCR reads with MiXCR, one entry per CDR3 protein. The sample lists around 450,000 distinct CDR3 sequences; 20% to 25% were seen once. Time point described: persistent/refractory GD, antithyroid drugs over 5 years with positive TRAb. PBMC-derived RNA was used for the TCR library. The specimen was peripheral blood mononuclear cells (PBMCs), collected when the disease was refractory, from a patient treated with antithyroid drugs. Every receptor here comes from a female donor with Graves disease.

There are many counts of this clonotype. The chain is built from TRBV28 and TRBJ2-3, with 10 bases that match TRBD2. From germline, CDR1 is MDHEN and CDR2 SYDVKM. Trimming cost V 6 bases and J 5 bases; bases outside gene matches: 17. The CDR3 sequence is 18 residues long. CDR3 in DNA: TGTGCCAGCAGCAACGGACTAGCGGTTCGTTTCGAAGGAGATACGCAGTATTTT. This translates into CASSNGLAVRFEGDTQYF.

This chain connects TRBV24-1 to TRBJ2-5; TRBD1 might be the D (6 bases). Germline V gene data show CDR1 as KGHDR and CDR2 as SFDVKD. The CDR3 covers 13 residues. Trimming took off 9 bases at V and 3 bases at J, with 13 bases between the two ends. The CDR3 region is CATGGRDKETQYF. The CDR3 coding sequence is TGTGCCACCGGCGGCCGGGACAAAGAGACCCAGTACTTC.

Details on this clonotype: This clone may be a read error of a much larger clone one base away. The CDR3 ends on some other residue instead of the conserved phenylalanine or tryptophan, so this is likely a read error. V and J are TRBV27 and TRBJ2-5; D is unresolved. V lost 5 bases and J lost 2, with 9 bases in between. The CDR3 spans 13 residues. Germline-derived CDR1 and CDR2 are MNHEY and SMNVEV (reference sequence). This chain's CDR3 is CASSHTVQETQYY. The CDR3, as DNA: TGTGCCAGCAGTCATACCGTACAAGAGACCCAGTACTAC.

This clonotype has a count of ten or more. The rearrangement links TRBV6-5 to TRBJ1-2; D uncertain. CDR1 MNHEY and CDR2 SVGAGI come from the germline V gene. The CDR3 consists of 14 residues. V was shortened by 0 bases and J by 3 bases, with 8 bases between the two germline ends. CDR3 sequence reads: CASSYSGKDYGYTF. The CDR3 DNA sequence: TGTGCCAGCAGTTACTCAGGGAAAGACTATGGCTACACCTTC.

The V call is TRBV7-9, the J call TRBJ1-3; D is possibly TRBD1 (6 bases). V lost 5 bases to trimming and J lost 4 bases, with 9 bases between them. The CDR3 contains 13 residues. The V gene's germline CDR1 is SEHNR and CDR2 FQNEAQ (reference sequence). The chain's CDR3 is CASSPGTGNTIYF. Here the CDR3 DNA reads TGTGCCAGCAGCCCAGGGACAGGAAACACCATATATTTT.

This chain uses TRBV6-1 with TRBJ2-2, with D tentatively TRBD1 or TRBD2 (5 bases each). V lost 3 bases and J 1 base, leaving 9 bases between the germline ends. CDR3 length: 15 residues. Germline CDR1 reads MNHNS; CDR2 reads SASEGT. Here the CDR3 reads CASSEGTVNTGELFF. Written as DNA, the CDR3 is TGTGCCAGCAGTGAGGGGACGGTGAACACCGGGGAGCTGTTTTTT.

The table lists this clonotype with a few counts. This rearrangement joins TRBV24-1 to TRBJ1-1; 9 bases map to TRBD1. The CDR3 loop spans 16 amino acids. Per the germline V gene, CDR1 is KGHDR and CDR2 is SFDVKD. Trimming cost V 10 bases and J 10 bases; bases outside gene matches: 21. The CDR3 DNA reads TGTGCCACGACCGCGACTCTAAAACAGGGGGCGCAAGGAGCTTTCTTT. Protein sequence: CATTATLKQGAQGAFF.

This clonotype was counted ten times or more. In DNA form, the CDR3 reads TGTGCCAGCAGTCCCGGACAGGGGGAGTACTTC. This encodes CASSPGQGEYF. The V and J genes are TRBV27 and TRBJ2-7; 10 bases match TRBD1. Germline assignment: CDR1 MNHEY and CDR2 SMNVEV (reference sequence). The CDR3 length is 11 residues. V gave up 5 bases and J gave up 11 bases; unmatched junction bases: 3.

This clonotype occurred many times. This rearrangement joins TRBV5-1 to TRBJ1-4; D remains unclear. The CDR3 runs to 16 residues. Deletions cut 3 bases from V and 0 bases from J, with 12 bases between. Germline V gene lookup returns CDR1 SGHRS and CDR2 YFSETQ. For the CDR3, the DNA is TGCGCCAGCAGCTATTCGGGAGCTTCAACTAATGAAAAACTGTTTTTT. It codes for CASSYSGASTNEKLFF.

This clonotype showed up many times. V and J are TRBV27 and TRBJ2-7, with 9 bases lining up with TRBD1. V lost 4 bases, J lost 3 bases, and 4 bases stayed unmatched. In germline, CDR1 is MNHEY, CDR2 SMNVEV (reference sequence). CDR3 length equals 14 residues. The CDR3 reads CASSYSDRGYEQYF. Written as DNA, the CDR3 is TGTGCCAGCAGTTATTCGGACAGGGGCTACGAGCAGTACTTC.

Many counts were recorded for this clonotype. This chain joins TRBV2 and TRBJ1-4; possibly TRBD1 for D (6 bases). With 3 bases removed from V and 5 bases from J, the gap between germline ends came to 13 bases. Germline assignment: CDR1 SNHLY and CDR2 FYNNEI. This CDR3 is built from 15 residues. DNA of the CDR3: TGTGCCAGCAGTGAGTTACCCGGGGGCAATGAAAAACTGTTTTTT. It yields the protein CASSELPGGNEKLFF.

This clonotype has at least ten counts. The V and J genes are TRBV12-3 or TRBV12-4 and TRBJ1-5; possible D gene TRBD1, 5 bases. This CDR3 is built from 15 residues. The V gene lost 6 bases and the J gene lost 6 bases, with 18 bases spanning the gap. The CDR3 bases are TGTGCCAGCAGCTCTACAGGAGGTGGTAGTCAGCCCCAGCATTTT. This encodes CASSSTGGGSQPQHF.

V gene TRBV5-1 combines with J gene TRBJ1-3, with 10 bases that match TRBD1. The CDR3 covers 16 residues. Germline-derived CDR1 and CDR2 are SGHRS and YFSETQ. V lost 2 bases to trimming and J lost 1 base; unmatched junction nucleotides: 3. This CDR3 is CASSFRQGASGNTIYF. CDR3 in DNA: TGCGCCAGCAGCTTCAGACAGGGGGCTTCTGGAAACACCATATATTTT. The full variable domain, in which reference TRBV5-1 and TRBJ1-3 provide the parts outside the CDR3, is KAGVTQTPRYLIKTRGQQVTLSCSPISGHRSVSWYQQTPGQGLQFLFEYFSETQRNKGNFPGRFSGRQFSNSRSEMNVSTLELGDSALYLCASSFRQGASGNTIYFGEGSWLTVV.

The chain is built from TRBV20-1 and TRBJ2-7, with 7 bases aligning to TRBD2. The V gene end was trimmed by 1 base and the J gene end by 0 bases; junction bases not matched to a gene: 12. The CDR3 covers 17 residues. CDR1 is DFQATT, CDR2 SNEGSKA, per germline (reference sequence). CDR3 amino acids: CSARVRLAGSSSYEQYF. As DNA, the CDR3 is TGCAGTGCTAGAGTAAGATTAGCGGGTTCGAGCTCCTACGAGCAGTACTTC.

This clonotype was observed at least ten times. This chain connects TRBV19 to TRBJ2-5, with 9 positions matching TRBD2. From germline, CDR1 is LNHDA and CDR2 SQIVND (reference sequence). CDR3 length equals 17 residues. J lost 0 bases, V lost 5 bases, and 10 bases had no gene match. CDR3 region: CASSPISGREYQETQYF. The DNA of the CDR3 is TGTGCCAGTAGTCCGATTAGCGGGAGAGAGTACCAAGAGACCCAGTACTTC. Looking up the rest from reference TRBV19 and TRBJ2-5 gives the full variable domain: DGGITQSPKYLFRKEGQNVTLSCEQNLNHDAMYWYRQDPGQGLRLIYYSQIVNDFQKGDIAEGYSVSREKKESFPLTVTSAQKNPTAFYLCASSPISGREYQETQYFGPGTRLLVL.

V gene TRBV7-2 combines with J gene TRBJ2-7; 8 positions agree with TRBD2. Looked up from germline, CDR1 is SGHTA and CDR2 is FQGNSA. The V segment lost 1 base and the J segment 7 bases; nucleotides outside the gene matches: 24. The CDR3 runs 20 residues. The chain's CDR3 is CASSLVRQTSVKSLRQEQYF. DNA for the CDR3: TGTGCCAGCAGCTTAGTGAGGCAGACTAGCGTAAAATCCCTCCGTCAAGAGCAGTACTTC.

The chain carries TRBV7-8 and TRBJ2-3, with 8 bases lining up with TRBD2. V lost 5 bases, J lost 2 bases, and 12 bases stayed unmatched. Per the germline V gene, CDR1 is SGHVS and CDR2 is FQNEAQ. The CDR3 consists of 17 residues. CDR3: CASSTAAAGGFTDTQYF. The CDR3, as DNA: TGTGCCAGCAGCACGGCGGCGGCGGGGGGCTTCACAGATACGCAGTATTTT.

This clonotype was observed at least ten times. The CDR3 bases are TGTGCCAGCAGTTTTAAGGGTGGCACCGGGGAGCTGTTTTTT. Protein: CASSFKGGTGELFF. J is TRBJ2-2 and V is TRBV28, with D unresolved. Trimming cost V 3 bases and J 4 bases, with 9 bases left between them. In germline, CDR1 is MDHEN, CDR2 SYDVKM. The CDR3 contains 14 residues.